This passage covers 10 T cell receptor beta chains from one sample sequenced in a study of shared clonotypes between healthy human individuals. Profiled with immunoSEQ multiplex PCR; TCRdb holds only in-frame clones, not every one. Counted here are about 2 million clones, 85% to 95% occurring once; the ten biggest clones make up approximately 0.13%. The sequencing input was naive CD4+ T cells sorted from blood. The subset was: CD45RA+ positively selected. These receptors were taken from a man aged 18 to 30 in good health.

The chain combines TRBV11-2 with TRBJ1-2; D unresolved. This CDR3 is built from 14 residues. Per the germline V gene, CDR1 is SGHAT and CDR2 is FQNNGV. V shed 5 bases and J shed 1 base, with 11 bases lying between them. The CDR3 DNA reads TGTGCCAGCAGCCCGCTCGGTTTTAACTATGGCTACACCTTC. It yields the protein CASSPLGFNYGYTF.

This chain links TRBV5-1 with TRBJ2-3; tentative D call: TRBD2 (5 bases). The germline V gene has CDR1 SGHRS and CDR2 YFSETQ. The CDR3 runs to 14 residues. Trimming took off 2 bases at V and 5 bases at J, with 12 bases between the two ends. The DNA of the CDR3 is TGCGCCAGCAGCTTCTCCGGGGTGGGAGATACGCAGTATTTT. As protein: CASSFSGVGDTQYF.

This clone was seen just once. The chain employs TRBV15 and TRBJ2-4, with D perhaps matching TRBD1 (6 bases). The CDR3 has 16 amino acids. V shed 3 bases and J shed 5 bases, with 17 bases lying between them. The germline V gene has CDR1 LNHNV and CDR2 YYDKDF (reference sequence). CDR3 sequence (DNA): TGTGCCACCAGCAGTCCGTTCGCAGGGGCAGAAAACATTCAGTACTTC. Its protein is CATSSPFAGAENIQYF.

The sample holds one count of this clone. CDR3 loop: CASSYGSSPPQSFF. As DNA, the CDR3 is TGTGCCAGCAGTTACGGGTCCTCCCCGCCGCAATCTTTCTTT. The J gene is TRBJ1-1, the V gene TRBV6-6, with D uncertain. Germline CDR1 reads MNHNY; CDR2 reads SVGAGI (reference sequence). V shed 2 bases and J shed 12 bases, with 19 bases lying between them. The CDR3 length is 14 residues.

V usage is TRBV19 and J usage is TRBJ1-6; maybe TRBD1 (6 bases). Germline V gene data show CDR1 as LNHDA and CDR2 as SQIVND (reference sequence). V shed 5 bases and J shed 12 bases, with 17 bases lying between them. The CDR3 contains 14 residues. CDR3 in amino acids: CASSEVGGQRPLHF. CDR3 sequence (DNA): TGTGCCAGTAGTGAGGTGGGGGGGCAGAGACCCCTCCACTTT. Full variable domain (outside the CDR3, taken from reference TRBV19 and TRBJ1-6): DGGITQSPKYLFRKEGQNVTLSCEQNLNHDAMYWYRQDPGQGLRLIYYSQIVNDFQKGDIAEGYSVSREKKESFPLTVTSAQKNPTAFYLCASSEVGGQRPLHFGNGTRLTVT.

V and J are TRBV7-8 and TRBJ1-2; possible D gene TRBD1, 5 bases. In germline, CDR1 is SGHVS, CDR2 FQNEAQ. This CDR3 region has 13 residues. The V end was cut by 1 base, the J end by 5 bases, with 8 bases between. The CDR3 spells CASSLVGEYGYTF. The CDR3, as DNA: TGTGCCAGCAGCTTAGTGGGGGAATATGGCTACACCTTC. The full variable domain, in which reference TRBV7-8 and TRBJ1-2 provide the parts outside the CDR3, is GAGVSQSPRYKVAKRGQDVALRCDPISGHVSLFWYQQALGQGPEFLTYFQNEAQLDKSGLPSDRFFAERPEGSVSTLKIQRTQQEDSAVYLCASSLVGEYGYTFGSGTRLTVV.

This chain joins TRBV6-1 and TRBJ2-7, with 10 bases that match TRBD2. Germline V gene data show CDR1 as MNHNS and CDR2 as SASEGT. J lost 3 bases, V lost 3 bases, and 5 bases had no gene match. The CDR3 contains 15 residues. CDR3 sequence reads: CASSDHLAGGYEQYF. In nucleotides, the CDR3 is TGTGCCAGCAGTGACCATTTAGCGGGAGGCTACGAGCAGTACTTC.

The CDR3 bases are TGCGCCAGCAGCCCCCGGACAGAAAGTACCGGGGAGCTGTTTTTT. It yields the protein CASSPRTESTGELFF. This chain links TRBV5-1 with TRBJ2-2, with a weak D call TRBD1 (6 bases). Germline CDR1 SGHRS, CDR2 YFSETQ. The CDR3 totals 15 residues. Trimming shortened V by 4 bases and J by 5 bases, and 15 bases separated the two germline ends.

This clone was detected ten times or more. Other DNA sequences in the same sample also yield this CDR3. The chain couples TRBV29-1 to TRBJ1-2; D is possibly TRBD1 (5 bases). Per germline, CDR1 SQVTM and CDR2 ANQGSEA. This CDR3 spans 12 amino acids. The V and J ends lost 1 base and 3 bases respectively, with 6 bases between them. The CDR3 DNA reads TGCAGCGTTGAAGTGGGGGACTATGGCTACACCTTC. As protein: CSVEVGDYGYTF.

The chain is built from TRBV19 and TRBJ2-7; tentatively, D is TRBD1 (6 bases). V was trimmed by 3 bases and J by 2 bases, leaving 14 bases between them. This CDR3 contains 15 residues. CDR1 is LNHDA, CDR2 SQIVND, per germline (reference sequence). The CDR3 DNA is TGTGCCAGTAGTATCGCAGGGGTAGGCCCCTACGAGCAGTACTTC. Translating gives CASSIAGVGPYEQYF. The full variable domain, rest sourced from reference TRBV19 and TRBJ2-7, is DGGITQSPKYLFRKEGQNVTLSCEQNLNHDAMYWYRQDPGQGLRLIYYSQIVNDFQKGDIAEGYSVSREKKESFPLTVTSAQKNPTAFYLCASSIAGVGPYEQYFGPGTRLTVT.